These 16 T cell receptor beta chains were sequenced from one sample in a study of CXCR3 chemokines and chemotherapy response in bladder cancer. From the PCR reads, TCRdb called clonotypes with MiXCR, one entry per CDR3 protein. The sample includes about 13,000 distinct CDR3 sequences, around 12% of them seen just once. This sample was gathered from a patient whose treatment included neoadjuvant chemotherapy. These receptors were obtained from a human donor with bladder cancer that did not respond to neoadjuvant chemotherapy.

This clonotype was counted at least ten times. Here the CDR3 reads CASPTLAGDYNEQFF. The DNA for the CDR3 is TGTGCCAGTCCTACACTAGCGGGGGACTACAATGAGCAGTTCTTC. The V and J genes are TRBV19 and TRBJ2-1; TRBD2 matches at 11 bases. J lost 3 bases, V lost 8 bases, and 6 bases had no gene match. This CDR3 contains 15 residues. Germline assignment: CDR1 LNHDA and CDR2 SQIVND (reference sequence).

This clonotype was seen many times. The chain couples TRBV10-3 to TRBJ1-3; D not resolved. Trimming took 3 bases from V and 0 from J, leaving 6 bases between them. This CDR3 is built from 14 residues. Germline CDR1 reads ENHRY; CDR2 reads SYGVKD. The CDR3 DNA sequence: TGTGCCATCAGTGAATGGGACTCTGGAAACACCATATATTTT. This sequence encodes CAISEWDSGNTIYF.

This clonotype was counted ten times or more. This chain uses TRBV7-2 with TRBJ1-1; 7 nucleotides agree with TRBD1. Germline CDR1 SGHTA, CDR2 FQGNSA. The CDR3 contains 13 residues. Trimming took 2 bases from V and 3 from J; bases not matched to a gene: 0. As DNA, the CDR3 is TGTGCCAGCAGCTTACAGGGGGACACTGAAGCTTTCTTT. Translated: CASSLQGDTEAFF.

There are many counts of this clonotype. V is TRBV10-3 and J is TRBJ2-1; 10 bases match TRBD1. V dropped 10 bases and J dropped 4; count of bases not matched to a gene: 7. CDR1 is ENHRY, CDR2 SYGVKD, per germline. This CDR3 has 14 residues. CDR3 in amino acids: CASAGTGVYNEQFF. The DNA of the CDR3 is TGTGCCAGTGCCGGGACAGGGGTTTACAATGAGCAGTTCTTC.

In this sample, this clonotype turned up many times. The chain is built from TRBV5-5 and TRBJ2-7; TRBD2 aligns across 11 bases. The CDR3 sequence is 15 residues long. J was trimmed by 0 bases and V by 4 bases; bases with no gene match: 3. Per the germline V gene, CDR1 is SGHKS and CDR2 is YYEKEE (reference sequence). The CDR3 DNA reads as TGTGCCAGCAGCCCCCTAGCGGGGGGCTCCTACGAGCAGTACTTC. The encoded protein is CASSPLAGGSYEQYF. The full variable domain, rest sourced from reference TRBV5-5 and TRBJ2-7, is DAGVTQSPTHLIKTRGQQVTLRCSPISGHKSVSWYQQVLGQGPQFIFQYYEKEERGRGNFPDRFSARQFPNYSSELNVNALLLGDSALYLCASSPLAGGSYEQYFGPGTRLTVT.

There are many counts of this clonotype. V is TRBV30 and J is TRBJ1-1; maybe TRBD1 (6 bases). The germline gives CDR1 GTSNPN, CDR2 SVGIG (reference sequence). V was clipped by 0 bases and J by 3 bases, with 14 bases between them. The CDR3 length is 15 residues. This CDR3 is CAWSVSRGQYTEAFF. The DNA for the CDR3 is TGTGCCTGGAGTGTAAGCAGGGGCCAATACACTGAAGCTTTCTTT.

This chain joins TRBV7-2 and TRBJ2-3; the D gene is possibly TRBD2 (5 bases). In germline, CDR1 is SGHTA, CDR2 FQGNSA. The CDR3 spans 14 residues. Trimming shortened V by 3 bases and J by 2 bases, and 9 bases separated the two germline ends. Here the CDR3 reads CASSLSGFTDTQYF. CDR3 nucleotide sequence: TGTGCCAGCAGCTTGAGCGGATTCACAGATACGCAGTATTTT. Full variable domain (rest looked up from reference TRBV7-2 and TRBJ2-3): GAGVSQSPSNKVTEKGKDVELRCDPISGHTALYWYRQSLGQGLEFLIYFQGNSAPDKSGLPSDRFSAERTGGSVSTLTIQRTQQEDSAVYLCASSLSGFTDTQYFGPGTRLTVL.

There are many counts of this clonotype. This chain joins TRBV6-2 or TRBV6-3 and TRBJ2-1; D is unresolved. Germline loops: CDR1 MNHEY, CDR2 SVGEGT. The CDR3 extends over 13 amino acids. V lost 2 bases and J lost 4, with 6 bases in between. The CDR3 bases are TGTGCCAGCAGTTACGAGACGTACAATGAGCAGTTCTTC. Its protein is CASSYETYNEQFF.

This clonotype was found many times. The chain is built from TRBV18 and TRBJ1-3; 7 bases match TRBD1. The CDR3 has 15 amino acids. Unmatched junction bases numbered 8, after V lost 3 bases and J lost 6 bases. Germline V lookup: CDR1 KGHSH, CDR2 LQKENI. CDR3 region: CASSPGTASANTIYF. CDR3 DNA sequence: TGTGCCAGCTCACCCGGGACAGCCTCCGCAAACACCATATATTTT.

In this sample, this clonotype turned up many times. The J gene is TRBJ2-5, the V gene TRBV6-1; TRBD1 matches 11 bases. Trimming took 4 bases from V and 3 from J; bases not matched to a gene: 7. The germline gives CDR1 MNHNS, CDR2 SASEGT. CDR3 length: 16 residues. The CDR3 nucleotides read TGTGCCAGCAGTGCTTGGACAGGGGGCTTTGAAGAGACCCAGTACTTC. Protein sequence: CASSAWTGGFEETQYF.

The CDR3 is CASSPRTGSYEQYF. The CDR3, as DNA: TGCGCCAGCAGCCCGCGGACAGGGAGTTACGAGCAGTACTTC. The chain couples TRBV4-3 to TRBJ2-7, with 8 bases aligning to TRBD1. The germline V gene has CDR1 LGHNA and CDR2 YSLEER. The CDR3 totals 14 residues. V lost 4 bases, J lost 4 bases, and 6 bases stayed unmatched.

This clonotype was counted many times. CDR3 protein: CASTGQGAGEKLFF. The CDR3 DNA reads TGTGCCAGCACGGGACAGGGGGCTGGGGAAAAACTGTTTTTT. This chain uses TRBV6-5 with TRBJ1-4, with 12 positions matching TRBD1. Germline CDR1 is MNHEY and CDR2 is SVGAGI. This CDR3 is 14 amino acids long. The trim removed 7 bases at V and 8 bases at J, leaving 5 bases unmatched.

This clonotype came up many times. The genes are TRBV10-3 and TRBJ2-2; D unclear. V was shortened by 1 base and J by 3 bases, with 9 bases between the two germline ends. The CDR3 is 15 residues long. Germline V lookup: CDR1 ENHRY, CDR2 SYGVKD. CDR3 residues: CAISEFSPHTGELFF. For the CDR3, the DNA is TGTGCCATCAGTGAGTTTAGCCCTCACACCGGGGAGCTGTTTTTT.

The rearrangement links TRBV6-5 to TRBJ2-7; 7 nucleotides match TRBD1. Losses at the gene ends were 6 bases for V and 0 bases for J; bases not matched to a gene: 8. There are 15 residues in the CDR3. Germline CDR1 and CDR2: MNHEY and SVGAGI. CDR3 sequence reads: CASSPTGLDSYEQYF. The DNA for the CDR3 is TGTGCCAGCAGCCCGACAGGGTTGGACTCCTACGAGCAGTACTTC.

This clonotype was detected many times. The chain links TRBV19 to TRBJ1-1; tentative D call: TRBD1 (6 bases). V lost 5 bases and J 5 bases, leaving 15 bases between the germline ends. Germline values: CDR1 LNHDA, CDR2 SQIVND (reference sequence). This CDR3 has 14 residues. CDR3 DNA sequence: TGTGCCAGTAGTCCAAGCCTCAGGGGAACTGAAGCTTTCTTT. Protein product: CASSPSLRGTEAFF.

This clonotype is medium-sized within its sample. The gene calls are TRBV6-1 and TRBJ1-5; tentative D call: TRBD1 (5 bases). Germline CDR1 reads MNHNS; CDR2 reads SASEGT. The germline V and J ends were trimmed by 4 bases and 1 base, with 5 bases remaining between them. The CDR3 extends over 13 amino acids. CDR3 amino acids: CASSGQSNQPQHF. Written as DNA, the CDR3 is TGTGCCAGCAGTGGACAGAGCAATCAGCCCCAGCATTTT.